This T cell receptor beta chain derives from a study of beta chain features in type 1 diabetes. V was clipped by 2 bases and J by 3 bases, with 20 bases between them. This CDR3 comprises 18 residues. The germline gives CDR1 KGHSH, CDR2 LQKENI. About this clone itself: Its specificity is unknown.

The entirety of the isolated RNA underwent reverse transcription, so expressed TCRB transcripts were sequenced. Produced via immunoSEQ multiplex PCR; TCRdb's table is partial and in-frame only. This table has 850,000 to 900,000 clones, about 17% appearing once. Overall study results and limits: Researchers could not determine here whether HLA type influences TCRB rearrangement.

The chain combines TRBV18 with TRBJ2-4; D possibly corresponds to TRBD2 (5 bases). The source material was naive CD4+ T cells from blood. This sequence originates from a young woman in good health. The CDR3: CASSPNTGSGLSKNIQYF. CDR3 DNA: TGTGCCAGCTCACCAAATACGGGGAGTGGGTTGAGCAAAAACATTCAGTACTTC.